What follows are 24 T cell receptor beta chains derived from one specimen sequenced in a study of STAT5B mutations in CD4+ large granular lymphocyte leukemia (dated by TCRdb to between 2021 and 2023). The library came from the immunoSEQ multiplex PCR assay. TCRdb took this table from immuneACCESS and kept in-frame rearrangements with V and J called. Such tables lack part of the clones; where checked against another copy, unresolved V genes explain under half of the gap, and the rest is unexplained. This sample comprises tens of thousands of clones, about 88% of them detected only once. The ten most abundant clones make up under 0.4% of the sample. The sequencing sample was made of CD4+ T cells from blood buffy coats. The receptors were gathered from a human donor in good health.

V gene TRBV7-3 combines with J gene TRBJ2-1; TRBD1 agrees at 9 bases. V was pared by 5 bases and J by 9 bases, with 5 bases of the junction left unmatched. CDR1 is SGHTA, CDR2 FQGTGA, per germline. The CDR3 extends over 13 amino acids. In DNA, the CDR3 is TGTGCCAGCAGCCCGGGGACAGGGTTTGAGCAGTTCTTC. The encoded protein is CASSPGTGFEQFF.

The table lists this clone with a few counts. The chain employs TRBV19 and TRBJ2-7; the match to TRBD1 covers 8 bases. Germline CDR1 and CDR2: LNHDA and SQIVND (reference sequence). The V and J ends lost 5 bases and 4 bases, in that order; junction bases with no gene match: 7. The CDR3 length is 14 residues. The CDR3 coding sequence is TGTGCCAGTAGTTCCGGGACAGGCGTGTACGAGCAGTACTTC. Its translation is CASSSGTGVYEQYF.

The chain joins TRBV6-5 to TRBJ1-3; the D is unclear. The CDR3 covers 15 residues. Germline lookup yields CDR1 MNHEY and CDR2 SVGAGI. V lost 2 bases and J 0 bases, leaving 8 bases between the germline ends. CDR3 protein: CASSYGWGSGNTIYF. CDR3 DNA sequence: TGTGCCAGCAGTTACGGGTGGGGCTCTGGAAACACCATATATTTT.

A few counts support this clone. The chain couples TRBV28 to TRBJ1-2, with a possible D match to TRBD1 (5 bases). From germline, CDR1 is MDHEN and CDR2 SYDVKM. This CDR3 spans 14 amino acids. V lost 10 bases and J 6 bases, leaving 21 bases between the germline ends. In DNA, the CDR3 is TGTGCCATAAGAATTGGCAGGGCGAGAGATGGCTACACCTTC. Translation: CAIRIGRARDGYTF.

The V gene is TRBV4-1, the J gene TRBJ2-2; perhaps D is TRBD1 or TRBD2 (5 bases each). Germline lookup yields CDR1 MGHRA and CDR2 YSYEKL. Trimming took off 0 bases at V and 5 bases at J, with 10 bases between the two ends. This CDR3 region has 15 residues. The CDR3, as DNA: TGCGCCAGCAGCCAAGACGGGACGGATACCGGGGAGCTGTTTTTT. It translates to CASSQDGTDTGELFF.

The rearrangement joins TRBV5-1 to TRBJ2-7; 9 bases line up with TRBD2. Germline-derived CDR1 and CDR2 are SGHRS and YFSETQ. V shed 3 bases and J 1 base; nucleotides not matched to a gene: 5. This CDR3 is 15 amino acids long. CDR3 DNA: TGCGCCAGCAGCTCGAATAGCGGGGGATCCTACGAGCAGTACTTC. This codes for CASSSNSGGSYEQYF.

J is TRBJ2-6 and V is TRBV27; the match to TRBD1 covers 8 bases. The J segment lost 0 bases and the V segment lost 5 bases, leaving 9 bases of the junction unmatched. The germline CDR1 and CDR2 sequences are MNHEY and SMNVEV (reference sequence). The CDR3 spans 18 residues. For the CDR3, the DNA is TGTGCCAGCAGTACCGCCCGGGACAGGTTCTCTGGGGCCAACGTCCTGACTTTC. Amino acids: CASSTARDRFSGANVLTF.

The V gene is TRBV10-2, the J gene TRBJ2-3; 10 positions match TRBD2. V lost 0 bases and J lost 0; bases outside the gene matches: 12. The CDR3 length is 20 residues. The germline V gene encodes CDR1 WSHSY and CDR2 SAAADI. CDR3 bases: TGCGCCAGCAGTGAGTCTAGAGACACTAGCGGGGTCATCAGCACAGATACGCAGTATTTT. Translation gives CASSESRDTSGVISTDTQYF.

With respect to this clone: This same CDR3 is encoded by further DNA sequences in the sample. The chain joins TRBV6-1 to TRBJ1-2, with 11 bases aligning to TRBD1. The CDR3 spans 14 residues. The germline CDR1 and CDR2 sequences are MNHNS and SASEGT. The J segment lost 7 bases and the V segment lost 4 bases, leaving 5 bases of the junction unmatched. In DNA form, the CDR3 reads TGTGCCAGCAGTGGAGGACAGGGGGCGGGTGGCTACACCTTC. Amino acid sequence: CASSGGQGAGGYTF.

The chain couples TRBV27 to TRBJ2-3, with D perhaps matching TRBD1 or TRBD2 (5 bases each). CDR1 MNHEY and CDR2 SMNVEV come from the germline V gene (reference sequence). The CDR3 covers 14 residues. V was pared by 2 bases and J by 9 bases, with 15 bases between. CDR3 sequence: CASSLRFGGRTQYF. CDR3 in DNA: TGTGCCAGCAGTTTAAGGTTTGGGGGTAGGACGCAGTATTTT.

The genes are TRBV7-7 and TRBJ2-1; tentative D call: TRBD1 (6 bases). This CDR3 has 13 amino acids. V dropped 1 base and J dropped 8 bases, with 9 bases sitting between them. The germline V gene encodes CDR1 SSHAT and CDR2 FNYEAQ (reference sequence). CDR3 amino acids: CASSLGQVDEQFF. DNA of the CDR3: TGTGCCAGCAGCTTAGGACAGGTCGATGAGCAGTTCTTC.

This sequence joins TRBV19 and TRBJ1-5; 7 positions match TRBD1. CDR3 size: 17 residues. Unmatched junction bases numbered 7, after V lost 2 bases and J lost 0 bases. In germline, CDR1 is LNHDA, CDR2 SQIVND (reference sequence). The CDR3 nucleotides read TGTGCCAGTAGTATACCCACAGGGGTTGATAGCAATCAGCCCCAGCATTTT. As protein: CASSIPTGVDSNQPQHF. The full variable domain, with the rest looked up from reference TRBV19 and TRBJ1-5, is DGGITQSPKYLFRKEGQNVTLSCEQNLNHDAMYWYRQDPGQGLRLIYYSQIVNDFQKGDIAEGYSVSREKKESFPLTVTSAQKNPTAFYLCASSIPTGVDSNQPQHFGDGTRLSIL.

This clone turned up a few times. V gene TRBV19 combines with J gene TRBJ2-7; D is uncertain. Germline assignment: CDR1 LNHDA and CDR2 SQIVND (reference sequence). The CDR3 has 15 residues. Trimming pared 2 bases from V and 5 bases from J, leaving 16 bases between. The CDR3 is CASSISVMSYDEQYF. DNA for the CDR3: TGTGCCAGTAGTATATCTGTCATGTCCTACGACGAGCAGTACTTC.

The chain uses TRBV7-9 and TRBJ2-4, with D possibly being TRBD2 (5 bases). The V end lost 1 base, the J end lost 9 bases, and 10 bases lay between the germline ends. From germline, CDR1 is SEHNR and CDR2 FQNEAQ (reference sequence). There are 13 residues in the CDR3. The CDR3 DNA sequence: TGTGCCAGCAGCTTAGGTCGGGGTGCCATTCAGTACTTC. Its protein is CASSLGRGAIQYF.

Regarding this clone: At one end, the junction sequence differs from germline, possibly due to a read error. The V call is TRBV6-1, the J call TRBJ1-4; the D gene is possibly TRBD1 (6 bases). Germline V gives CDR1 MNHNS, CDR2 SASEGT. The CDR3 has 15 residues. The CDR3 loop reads CASSPQKGPLRGELF. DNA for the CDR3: TGTGCCAGCAGTCCACAAAAAGGGCCGCTCAGGGGTGAGCTTTTT.

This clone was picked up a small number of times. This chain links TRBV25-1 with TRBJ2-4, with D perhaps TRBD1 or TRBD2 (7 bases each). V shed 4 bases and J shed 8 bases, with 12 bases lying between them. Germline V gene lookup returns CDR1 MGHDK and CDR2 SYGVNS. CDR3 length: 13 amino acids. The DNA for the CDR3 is TGTGCCAGCAGTGGCCAGGGGGGGGACATTCAGTACTTC. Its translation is CASSGQGGDIQYF.

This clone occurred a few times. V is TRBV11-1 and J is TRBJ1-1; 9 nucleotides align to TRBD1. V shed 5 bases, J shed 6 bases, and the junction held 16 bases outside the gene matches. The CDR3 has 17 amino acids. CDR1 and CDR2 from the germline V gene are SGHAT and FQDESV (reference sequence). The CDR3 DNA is TGTGCCAGCAGCGATAAGTCTTACGGGACAGGGAGGCCTGAAGCTTTCTTT. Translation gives CASSDKSYGTGRPEAFF.

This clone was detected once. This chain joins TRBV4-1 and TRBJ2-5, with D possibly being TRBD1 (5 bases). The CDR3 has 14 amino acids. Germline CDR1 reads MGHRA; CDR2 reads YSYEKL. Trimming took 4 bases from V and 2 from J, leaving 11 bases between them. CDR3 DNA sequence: TGCGCCAGCAGCCCCATAGACAGACAAGAGACCCAGTACTTC. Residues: CASSPIDRQETQYF.

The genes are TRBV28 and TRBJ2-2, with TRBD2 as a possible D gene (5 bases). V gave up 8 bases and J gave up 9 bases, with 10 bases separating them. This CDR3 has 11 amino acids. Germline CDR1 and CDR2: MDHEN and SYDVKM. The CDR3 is CASPSFRELFF. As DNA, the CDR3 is TGTGCCAGCCCTAGCTTCCGGGAGCTGTTTTTT.

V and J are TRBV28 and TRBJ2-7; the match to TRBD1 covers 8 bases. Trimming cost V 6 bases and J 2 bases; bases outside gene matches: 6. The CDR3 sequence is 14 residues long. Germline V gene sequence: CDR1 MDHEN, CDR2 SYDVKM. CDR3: CASSTGQGPYEQYF. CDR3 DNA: TGTGCCAGCAGCACTGGACAGGGACCCTACGAGCAGTACTTC.

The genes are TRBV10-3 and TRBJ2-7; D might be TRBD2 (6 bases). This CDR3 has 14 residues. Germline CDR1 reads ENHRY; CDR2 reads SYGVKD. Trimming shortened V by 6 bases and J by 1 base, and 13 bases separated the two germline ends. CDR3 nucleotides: TGTGCCATCAGGATGGGAGGCCCATCCTACGAGCAGTACTTC. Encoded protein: CAIRMGGPSYEQYF.

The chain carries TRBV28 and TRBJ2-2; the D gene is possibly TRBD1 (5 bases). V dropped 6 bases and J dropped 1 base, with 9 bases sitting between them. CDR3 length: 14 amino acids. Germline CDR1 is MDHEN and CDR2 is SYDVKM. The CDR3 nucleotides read TGTGCCAGCAGACCTGGACAGAACACCGGGGAGCTGTTTTTT. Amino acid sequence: CASRPGQNTGELFF.

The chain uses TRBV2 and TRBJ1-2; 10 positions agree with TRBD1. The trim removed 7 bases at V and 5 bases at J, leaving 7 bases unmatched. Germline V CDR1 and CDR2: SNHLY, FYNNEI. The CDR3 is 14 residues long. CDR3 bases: TGTGCCAGCAATCGACAGGGGGCTGAGTATGGCTACACCTTC. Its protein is CASNRQGAEYGYTF.

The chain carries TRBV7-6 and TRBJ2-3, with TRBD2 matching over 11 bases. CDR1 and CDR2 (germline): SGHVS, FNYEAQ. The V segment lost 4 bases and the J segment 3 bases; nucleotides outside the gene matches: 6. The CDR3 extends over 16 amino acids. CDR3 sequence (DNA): TGTGCCAGCAGCTCGCAGACTAGCGGGACGACAGATACGCAGTATTTT. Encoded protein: CASSSQTSGTTDTQYF.